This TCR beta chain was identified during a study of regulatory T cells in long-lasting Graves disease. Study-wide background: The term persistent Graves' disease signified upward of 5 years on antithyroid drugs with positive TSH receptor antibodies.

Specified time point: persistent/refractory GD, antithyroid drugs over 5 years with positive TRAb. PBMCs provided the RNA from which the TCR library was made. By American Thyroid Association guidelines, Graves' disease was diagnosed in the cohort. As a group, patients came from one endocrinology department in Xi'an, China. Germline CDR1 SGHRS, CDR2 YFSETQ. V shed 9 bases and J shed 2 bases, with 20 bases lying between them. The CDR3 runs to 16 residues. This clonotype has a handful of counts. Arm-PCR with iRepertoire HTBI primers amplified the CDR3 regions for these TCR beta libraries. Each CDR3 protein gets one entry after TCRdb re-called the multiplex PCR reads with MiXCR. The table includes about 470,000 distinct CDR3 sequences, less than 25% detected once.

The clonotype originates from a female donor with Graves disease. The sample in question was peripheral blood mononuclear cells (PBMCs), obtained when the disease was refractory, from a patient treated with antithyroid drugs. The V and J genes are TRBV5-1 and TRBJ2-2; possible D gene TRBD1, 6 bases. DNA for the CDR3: TGCGCCACATCCGCTAACAGGGCCCTCAACACCGGGGAGCTGTTTTTT. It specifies CATSANRALNTGELFF.